A selection of T cell receptor beta chains follows, all from one sample in a study of blood T cell repertoires in COVID-19. Method: immunoSEQ multiplex PCR; TCRdb's copy keeps in-frame clones and lacks some. The data contain about 120,000 clones, 90% of them seen just once; the ten biggest clones take up 3.5% to 4%. What was sequenced was peripheral blood. Source of these receptors: a woman aged 60 to 75 with COVID-19, enrolled during active disease. Each CDR3 is given with its conserved first and last residue. The D gene is left open where the match is weak. A row's size may be missing; if present it is once, few, many or a size class.

d_gene: TRBD1
j_gene: TRBJ2-1
v_gene: TRBV18
abundance: .
CDR3nt: TGTGCCAGCTCACCCCGACAGGGGGGGTATGAGCAGTTCTTC
CDR3aa: CASSPRQGGYEQFF

d_gene: TRBD1
j_gene: TRBJ1-5
v_gene: TRBV6-5
abundance: .
CDR3nt: TGTGCCAGCAGCCTGGACAGGGGAGCTAATCAGCCCCAGCATTTT
CDR3aa: CASSLDRGANQPQHF

d_gene: TRBD1
j_gene: TRBJ1-6
v_gene: TRBV3-1/TRBV3-2
abundance: .
CDR3nt: TGTGCCAGCAGCCAATGGGACAGCGATTCACCCCTCCACTTT
CDR3aa: CASSQWDSDSPLHF

d_gene: TRBD2
j_gene: TRBJ2-5
v_gene: TRBV5-4
abundance: .
CDR3nt: TGTGCCAGCAGCCCCCGGACTAGCGGCCAAGAGACCCAGTACTTC
CDR3aa: CASSPRTSGQETQYF

d_gene: TRBD1
j_gene: TRBJ1-1
v_gene: TRBV7-9
abundance: .
CDR3nt: TGTGCCAGCAGCTTAGCGAGCGGCAGGGGGAAAGGAGCTTTCTTT
CDR3aa: CASSLASGRGKGAFF

d_gene: .
j_gene: TRBJ1-3
v_gene: TRBV10-3
abundance: .
CDR3nt: TGTGCCATCAGTAGAGGTGGGACAACTGGAAACACCATATATTTT
CDR3aa: CAISRGGTTGNTIYF

d_gene: TRBD1
j_gene: TRBJ2-5
v_gene: TRBV5-4
abundance: .
CDR3nt: TGTGCCAGCAGCACCGGGATTGGACAGGGCCAAGAGACCCAGTACTTC
CDR3aa: CASSTGIGQGQETQYF

d_gene: .
j_gene: TRBJ1-3
v_gene: TRBV19
abundance: .
CDR3nt: TGTGCCAGTACCGAACAAATCTCTGGAAACACCATATATTTT
CDR3aa: CASTEQISGNTIYF

d_gene: TRBD1
j_gene: TRBJ1-2
v_gene: TRBV19
abundance: .
CDR3nt: TGTGCCAGTAGTAGTATGACAGGGGGCCCCTATGGCTACACCTTC
CDR3aa: CASSSMTGGPYGYTF

d_gene: TRBD1
j_gene: TRBJ1-4
v_gene: TRBV6-2/TRBV6-3
abundance: .
CDR3nt: TGTGCCAGCAGACCTGACAGGGGTTGGAATGAAAAACTGTTTTTT
CDR3aa: CASRPDRGWNEKLFF

d_gene: TRBD1
j_gene: TRBJ2-1
v_gene: TRBV4-1
abundance: .
CDR3nt: TGCGCCAGCAGCCTCGATACAGGGGCGTACAATGAGCAGTTCTTC
CDR3aa: CASSLDTGAYNEQFF

d_gene: TRBD1
j_gene: TRBJ1-4
v_gene: TRBV27
abundance: .
CDR3nt: TGTGCCAGCAGTTCCCGGACAGGGGGTCTGTTTTTT
CDR3aa: CASSSRTGGLFF

d_gene: TRBD2
j_gene: TRBJ2-3
v_gene: TRBV9
abundance: .
CDR3nt: TGTGCCAGCAGCGTAGATAGCGGGCGGTATTCAGATACGCAGTATTTT
CDR3aa: CASSVDSGRYSDTQYF

d_gene: TRBD1
j_gene: TRBJ2-5
v_gene: TRBV5-1
abundance: .
CDR3nt: TGCGCCAGCAGCACAAGCTCCGGGACAGGGAGGGAGACCCAGTACTTC
CDR3aa: CASSTSSGTGRETQYF

d_gene: .
j_gene: TRBJ2-3
v_gene: TRBV4-2
abundance: .
CDR3nt: TGTGCCAGCAGCCAAGTTGGAGCGGGCACAGATACGCAGTATTTT
CDR3aa: CASSQVGAGTDTQYF

d_gene: .
j_gene: TRBJ1-4
v_gene: TRBV4-3
abundance: .
CDR3nt: TGCGCCAGCAGCCAAGATGGAGGTGAAAAACTGTTTTTT
CDR3aa: CASSQDGGEKLFF

d_gene: .
j_gene: TRBJ1-1
v_gene: TRBV27
abundance: few
CDR3nt: TGTGCCAGCAGTTTAGACAGGATGGCGAACACTGAAGCTTTCTTT
CDR3aa: CASSLDRMANTEAFF

d_gene: TRBD2
j_gene: TRBJ2-7
v_gene: TRBV19
abundance: few
CDR3nt: TGTGCCAGTACCCCCACTAGCGGGGGTTACGAGCAGTACTTC
CDR3aa: CASTPTSGGYEQYF

d_gene: .
j_gene: TRBJ1-1
v_gene: TRBV29-1
abundance: .
CDR3nt: TGCAGCGTTACGGACGGAGGACTCGCTAAAGCTTTCTTT
CDR3aa: CSVTDGGLAKAFF

d_gene: .
j_gene: TRBJ1-2
v_gene: TRBV20-1
abundance: .
CDR3nt: TGCAGTGCCGACGAGGGCTATGGCTACACCTTC
CDR3aa: CSADEGYGYTF

d_gene: .
j_gene: TRBJ1-5
v_gene: TRBV6-1
abundance: .
CDR3nt: TGTGCCAGCAGTGAAACAGACCCGAATCAGCCCCAGCATTTT
CDR3aa: CASSETDPNQPQHF

d_gene: TRBD1
j_gene: TRBJ1-2
v_gene: TRBV12-3/TRBV12-4
abundance: once
CDR3nt: TGTGCCAGCAGGACAGGGGAGTATGGCTACACCTTC
CDR3aa: CASRTGEYGYTF

d_gene: TRBD2
j_gene: TRBJ2-1
v_gene: TRBV11-3
abundance: .
CDR3nt: TGTGCCAGCAGCTTAGCAGCTAGCGGGGGGAGTAATGAGCAGTTCTTC
CDR3aa: CASSLAASGGSNEQFF

d_gene: .
j_gene: TRBJ2-1
v_gene: TRBV7-3
abundance: .
CDR3nt: TGTGCCAGCAGCCTCGCCCAGGAGCAGTTCTTC
CDR3aa: CASSLAQEQFF

d_gene: TRBD1
j_gene: TRBJ1-5
v_gene: TRBV19
abundance: .
CDR3nt: TGTGCCAGTAGTATCCAGGCGGGACAGGGAGGTCAGCCCCAGCATTTT
CDR3aa: CASSIQAGQGGQPQHF

d_gene: TRBD1
j_gene: TRBJ2-1
v_gene: TRBV11-3
abundance: .
CDR3nt: TGTGCCAGCAGCCAACAGGCAGGGGGCCTGAATGAGCAGTTCTTC
CDR3aa: CASSQQAGGLNEQFF

d_gene: TRBD1
j_gene: TRBJ2-1
v_gene: TRBV15
abundance: .
CDR3nt: TGTGCCACCAGCCTGGGCGCCGGGACAGGGAACAATGAGCAGTTCTTC
CDR3aa: CATSLGAGTGNNEQFF

d_gene: .
j_gene: TRBJ2-3
v_gene: TRBV27
abundance: .
CDR3nt: TGTGCCAGCAGTCCCATTTTAGCGAGGATCACAGATACGCAGTATTTT
CDR3aa: CASSPILARITDTQYF

d_gene: .
j_gene: TRBJ2-3
v_gene: TRBV6-2/TRBV6-3
abundance: .
CDR3nt: TGTGCCAGCAGCATGGACGGGGGTCCCAGCACAGATACGCAGTATTTT
CDR3aa: CASSMDGGPSTDTQYF

d_gene: TRBD1
j_gene: TRBJ2-2
v_gene: TRBV4-1
abundance: .
CDR3nt: TGCGCCAGCAGCCCGACAGGGGAAGAATTTACCGGGGAGCTGTTTTTT
CDR3aa: CASSPTGEEFTGELFF

d_gene: .
j_gene: TRBJ1-4
v_gene: TRBV7-9
abundance: .
CDR3nt: TGTGCCAGCAGCTCTGCGGGTCTTAATGAAAAACTGTTTTTT
CDR3aa: CASSSAGLNEKLFF

d_gene: TRBD2
j_gene: TRBJ2-3
v_gene: TRBV5-1
abundance: .
CDR3nt: TGCGCCAGCAGCCCCCCCAGCGGGGGTGGCACAGATACGCAGTATTTT
CDR3aa: CASSPPSGGGTDTQYF

d_gene: .
j_gene: TRBJ1-4
v_gene: TRBV25-1
abundance: .
CDR3nt: TGTGCCAGCAGCAGGGTCAGATCTGGGACTAATGAAAAACTGTTTTTT
CDR3aa: CASSRVRSGTNEKLFF

d_gene: TRBD2
j_gene: TRBJ2-1
v_gene: TRBV11-3
abundance: .
CDR3nt: TGTGCCAGCAGCTTAAGTCCTAGCGGGGGCTATGAGCAGTTCTTC
CDR3aa: CASSLSPSGGYEQFF

d_gene: .
j_gene: TRBJ1-1
v_gene: TRBV9
abundance: .
CDR3nt: TGTGCCAGCAGCGTAGTCGGCGGGAACACTGAAGCTTTCTTT
CDR3aa: CASSVVGGNTEAFF

d_gene: .
j_gene: TRBJ1-1
v_gene: TRBV6-5
abundance: .
CDR3nt: TGTGCCAGCTCCCGCGACTTGCGGGGCACTGAAGCTTTCTTT
CDR3aa: CASSRDLRGTEAFF

d_gene: TRBD1
j_gene: TRBJ2-7
v_gene: TRBV6-5
abundance: .
CDR3nt: TGTGCCAGCAGTTACTCACGGACAGGCCGAGGGGAGCAGTACTTC
CDR3aa: CASSYSRTGRGEQYF

d_gene: TRBD2
j_gene: TRBJ2-1
v_gene: TRBV19
abundance: once
CDR3nt: TGTGCCGCGGCTAGCGGTTATGAGCAGTTCTTC
CDR3aa: CAAASGYEQFF

d_gene: TRBD1
j_gene: TRBJ2-2
v_gene: TRBV7-2
abundance: .
CDR3nt: TGTGCCAGCAGCTCCCCCTCGACAGGGGGGAACACCGGGGAGCTGTTTTTT
CDR3aa: CASSSPSTGGNTGELFF

d_gene: .
j_gene: TRBJ2-3
v_gene: TRBV6-2/TRBV6-3
abundance: .
CDR3nt: TGTGCCAGCAGTGCGTCAATAACTAGCACAGATACGCAGTATTTT
CDR3aa: CASSASITSTDTQYF

d_gene: .
j_gene: TRBJ2-7
v_gene: TRBV18
abundance: .
CDR3nt: TGTGCCAGCTCACTAACCGAACTACAGGGCAAGTACTTC
CDR3aa: CASSLTELQGKYF

d_gene: .
j_gene: TRBJ1-1
v_gene: TRBV30
abundance: once
CDR3nt: TGTGCCTGGAGAGTGCGGTTGAACACTGAAGCTTTCTTT
CDR3aa: CAWRVRLNTEAFF

d_gene: .
j_gene: TRBJ2-7
v_gene: TRBV2
abundance: .
CDR3nt: TGTGCCAGCGGTTGGGTAACTAGAAAGGACGAGCAGTACTTC
CDR3aa: CASGWVTRKDEQYF

d_gene: .
j_gene: TRBJ1-1
v_gene: TRBV27
abundance: .
CDR3nt: TGTGCCAGCAGTTTAGGCCAACCTCTGAACACTGAAGCTTTCTTT
CDR3aa: CASSLGQPLNTEAFF

d_gene: TRBD2
j_gene: TRBJ2-1
v_gene: TRBV5-4
abundance: .
CDR3nt: TGTGCCAGCAGCTTGGAACGGGGGGGTGAGCAGTTCTTC
CDR3aa: CASSLERGGEQFF

d_gene: TRBD2
j_gene: TRBJ2-3
v_gene: TRBV7-3
abundance: .
CDR3nt: TGTGCCAGCAGCCCTGGACTAGAAAGGACAGATACGCAGTATTTT
CDR3aa: CASSPGLERTDTQYF

d_gene: TRBD1
j_gene: TRBJ2-2
v_gene: TRBV19
abundance: .
CDR3nt: TGTGCCAGTAGTCCGGGACAGGGCGACACCGGGGAGCTGTTTTTT
CDR3aa: CASSPGQGDTGELFF

d_gene: TRBD2
j_gene: TRBJ2-5
v_gene: TRBV7-3
abundance: once
CDR3nt: TGTGCCAGCAGCTTAACGGGAGGGGCTCAAGAGACCCAGTACTTC
CDR3aa: CASSLTGGAQETQYF

d_gene: .
j_gene: TRBJ1-2
v_gene: TRBV29-1
abundance: .
CDR3nt: TGCAGCGTTGAAGAATCAGGTTTGGGTGGCTACACCTTC
CDR3aa: CSVEESGLGGYTF

d_gene: TRBD1
j_gene: TRBJ1-1
v_gene: TRBV3-1/TRBV3-2
abundance: .
CDR3nt: TGTGCCAGCAGCCTGTCAGGGGGCTTGACTGAAGCTTTCTTT
CDR3aa: CASSLSGGLTEAFF